The sequence of this T cell receptor beta chain was determined in a study of beta chain features in type 1 diabetes. CD4+ cells of the naive, central memory, regulatory and stem cell-like memory types were sorted via CD45RO/CCR7/CD25/CD127/CD95/CD27. Remarks on this clone: Antigen: not known.

The germline gives CDR1 PRHDT, CDR2 FYEKMQ (reference sequence). V dropped 6 bases and J dropped 4; count of bases not matched to a gene: 5. CDR3 length: 15 residues. Expressed TCRB transcripts got sequenced, as all isolated RNA was reverse transcribed. Measured with immunoSEQ multiplex PCR; TCRdb has only the in-frame clones, and not every one. This sample has nearly 700,000 clones, with roughly 13% found just once. The study's findings and limits: Within each of all four CD4+ subsets, Type 1 diabetes patients had TCRB CDR3s that were moderately but significantly shorter.

The receptor was isolated from a man between 18 and 29 years old with type 1 diabetes. The genes are TRBV13 and TRBJ1-6, with 8 bases matching TRBD1. The sample comprised naive CD4+ T cells from blood. The DNA for the CDR3 is TGTGCCAGCAGTTTACAGGGGGGATATAATTCACCCCTCCACTTT. Translation: CASSLQGGYNSPLHF.